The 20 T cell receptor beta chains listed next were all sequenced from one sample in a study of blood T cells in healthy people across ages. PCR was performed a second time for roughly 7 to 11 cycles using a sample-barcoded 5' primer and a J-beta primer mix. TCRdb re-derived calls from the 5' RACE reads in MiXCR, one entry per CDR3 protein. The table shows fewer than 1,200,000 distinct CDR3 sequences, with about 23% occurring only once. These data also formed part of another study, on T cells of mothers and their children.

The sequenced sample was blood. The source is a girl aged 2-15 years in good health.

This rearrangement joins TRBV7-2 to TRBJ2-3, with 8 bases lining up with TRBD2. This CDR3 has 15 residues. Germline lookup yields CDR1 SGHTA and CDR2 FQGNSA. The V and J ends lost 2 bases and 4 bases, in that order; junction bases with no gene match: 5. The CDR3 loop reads CASSLSGRGADTQYF. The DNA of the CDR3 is TGTGCCAGCAGCTTAAGCGGGAGAGGAGCAGATACGCAGTATTTT. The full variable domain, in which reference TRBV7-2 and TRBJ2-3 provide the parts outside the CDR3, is GAGVSQSPSNKVTEKGKDVELRCDPISGHTALYWYRQSLGQGLEFLIYFQGNSAPDKSGLPSDRFSAERTGGSVSTLTIQRTQQEDSAVYLCASSLSGRGADTQYFGPGTRLTVL.

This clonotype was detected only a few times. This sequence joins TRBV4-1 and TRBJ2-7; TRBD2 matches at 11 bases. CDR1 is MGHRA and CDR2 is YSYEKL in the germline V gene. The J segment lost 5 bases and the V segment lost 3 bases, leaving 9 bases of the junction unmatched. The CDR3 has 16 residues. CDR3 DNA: TGCGCCAGCAGCCACCCTATAGCGGGAGGGCCCGACGAGCAGTACTTC. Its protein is CASSHPIAGGPDEQYF.

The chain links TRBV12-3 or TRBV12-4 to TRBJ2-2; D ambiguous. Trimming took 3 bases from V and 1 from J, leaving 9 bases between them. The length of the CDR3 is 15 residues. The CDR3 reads CASSLANGNTGELFF. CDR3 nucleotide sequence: TGTGCCAGCAGTTTGGCGAATGGGAACACCGGGGAGCTGTTTTTT.

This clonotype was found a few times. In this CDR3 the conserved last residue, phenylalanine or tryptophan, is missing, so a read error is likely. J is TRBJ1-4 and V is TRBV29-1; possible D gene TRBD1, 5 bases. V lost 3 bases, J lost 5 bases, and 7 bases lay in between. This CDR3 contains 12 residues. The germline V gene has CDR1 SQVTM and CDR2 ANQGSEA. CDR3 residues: CSVEAGNEKLFS. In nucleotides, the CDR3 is TGCAGCGTTGAGGCAGGGAATGAAAAACTGTTTTCT.

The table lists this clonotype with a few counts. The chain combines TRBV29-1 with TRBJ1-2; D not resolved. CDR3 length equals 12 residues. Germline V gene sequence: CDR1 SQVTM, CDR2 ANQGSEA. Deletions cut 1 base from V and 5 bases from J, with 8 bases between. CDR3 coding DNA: TGCAGCGTTGAAGCGACCGGGTATGGCTACACCTTC. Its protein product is CSVEATGYGYTF.

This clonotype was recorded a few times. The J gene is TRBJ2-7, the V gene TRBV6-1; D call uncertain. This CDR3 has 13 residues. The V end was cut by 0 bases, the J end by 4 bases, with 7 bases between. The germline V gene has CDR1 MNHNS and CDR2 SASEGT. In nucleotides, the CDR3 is TGTGCCAGCAGTGAAGCGCAGTCTTACGAGCAGTACTTC. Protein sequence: CASSEAQSYEQYF.

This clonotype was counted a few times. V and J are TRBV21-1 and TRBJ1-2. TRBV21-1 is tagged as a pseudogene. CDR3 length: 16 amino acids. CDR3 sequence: CASSTIKGGGHYGYTF. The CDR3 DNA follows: TGTGCCAGCAGCACTATCAAGGGAGGGGGGCACTATGGCTACACCTTC.

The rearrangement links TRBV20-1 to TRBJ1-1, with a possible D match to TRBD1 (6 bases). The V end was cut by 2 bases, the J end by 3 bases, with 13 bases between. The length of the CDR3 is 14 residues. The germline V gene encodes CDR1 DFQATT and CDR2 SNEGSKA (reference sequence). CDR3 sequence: CSARHRVWDTEAFF. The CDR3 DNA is TGCAGTGCTAGACACAGGGTGTGGGACACTGAAGCTTTCTTT.

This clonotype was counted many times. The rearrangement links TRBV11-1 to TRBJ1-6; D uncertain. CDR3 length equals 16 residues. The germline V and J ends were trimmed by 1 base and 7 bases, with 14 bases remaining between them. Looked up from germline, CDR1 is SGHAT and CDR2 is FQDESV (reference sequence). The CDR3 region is CASSLEHPGGNSPLHF. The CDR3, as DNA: TGTGCCAGCAGCTTAGAGCACCCGGGTGGAAATTCACCCCTCCACTTT.

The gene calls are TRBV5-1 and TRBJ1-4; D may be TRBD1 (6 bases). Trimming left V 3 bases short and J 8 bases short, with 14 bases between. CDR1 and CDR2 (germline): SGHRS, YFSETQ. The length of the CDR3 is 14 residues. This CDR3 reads CASSSGTSQEKLFF. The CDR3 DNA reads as TGCGCCAGCAGCTCCGGGACATCTCAGGAAAAACTGTTTTTT. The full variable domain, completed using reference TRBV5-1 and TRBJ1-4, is KAGVTQTPRYLIKTRGQQVTLSCSPISGHRSVSWYQQTPGQGLQFLFEYFSETQRNKGNFPGRFSGRQFSNSRSEMNVSTLELGDSALYLCASSSGTSQEKLFFGSGTQLSVL.

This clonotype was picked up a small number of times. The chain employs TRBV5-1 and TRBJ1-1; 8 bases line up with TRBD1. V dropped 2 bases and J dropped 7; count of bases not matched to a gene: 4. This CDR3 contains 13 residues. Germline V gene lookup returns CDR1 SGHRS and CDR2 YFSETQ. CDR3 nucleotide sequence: TGCGCCAGCAGCTTAGGACAGGGAAATGAAGCTTTCTTT. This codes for CASSLGQGNEAFF.

The CDR3 nucleotides are TGTGCCAGCAAACTTCCGGGACATGGACCGTATGGCTACACCTTC. Translation: CASKLPGHGPYGYTF. The chain couples TRBV28 to TRBJ1-2, with a tentative D call TRBD1 (6 bases). The CDR3 runs to 15 residues. Germline-derived CDR1 and CDR2 are MDHEN and SYDVKM. The ends were cut back, 7 bases at V and 5 bases at J, with 20 bases in the middle.

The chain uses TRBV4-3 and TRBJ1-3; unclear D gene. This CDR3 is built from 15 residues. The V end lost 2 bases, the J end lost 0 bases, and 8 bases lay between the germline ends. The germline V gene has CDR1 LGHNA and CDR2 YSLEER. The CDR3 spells CASSQSPSSGNTIYF. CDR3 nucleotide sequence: TGCGCCAGCAGCCAATCTCCCAGCTCTGGAAACACCATATATTTT.

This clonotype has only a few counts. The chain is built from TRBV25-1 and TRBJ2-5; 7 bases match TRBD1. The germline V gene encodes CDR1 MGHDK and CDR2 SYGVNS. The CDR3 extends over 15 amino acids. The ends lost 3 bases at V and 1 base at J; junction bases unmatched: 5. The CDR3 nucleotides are TGTGCCAGCAGTGATTTGGGACAGACCCAAGAGACCCAGTACTTC. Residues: CASSDLGQTQETQYF.

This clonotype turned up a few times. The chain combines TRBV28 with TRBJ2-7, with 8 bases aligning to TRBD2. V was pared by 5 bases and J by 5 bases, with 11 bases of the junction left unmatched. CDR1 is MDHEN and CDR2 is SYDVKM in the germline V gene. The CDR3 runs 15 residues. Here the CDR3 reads CASSPRLAILDEQYF. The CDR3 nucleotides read TGTGCCAGCAGTCCCAGACTAGCGATCTTAGACGAGCAGTACTTC.

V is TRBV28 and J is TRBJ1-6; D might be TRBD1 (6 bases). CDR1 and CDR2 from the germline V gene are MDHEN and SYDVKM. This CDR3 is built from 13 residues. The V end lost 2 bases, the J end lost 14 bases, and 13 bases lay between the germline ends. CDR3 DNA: TGTGCCAGCAGTTTACAAACCCCAGGGGCCCTCCACTTT. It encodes CASSLQTPGALHF.

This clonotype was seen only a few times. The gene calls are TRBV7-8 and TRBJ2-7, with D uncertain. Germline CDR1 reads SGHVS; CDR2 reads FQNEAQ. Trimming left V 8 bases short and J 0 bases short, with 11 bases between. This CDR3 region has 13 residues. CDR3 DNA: TGTGCCAGCCAGATCCCTATCTCCTACGAGCAGTACTTC. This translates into CASQIPISYEQYF. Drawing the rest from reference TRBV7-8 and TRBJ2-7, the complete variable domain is GAGVSQSPRYKVAKRGQDVALRCDPISGHVSLFWYQQALGQGPEFLTYFQNEAQLDKSGLPSDRFFAERPEGSVSTLKIQRTQQEDSAVYLCASQIPISYEQYFGPGTRLTVT.

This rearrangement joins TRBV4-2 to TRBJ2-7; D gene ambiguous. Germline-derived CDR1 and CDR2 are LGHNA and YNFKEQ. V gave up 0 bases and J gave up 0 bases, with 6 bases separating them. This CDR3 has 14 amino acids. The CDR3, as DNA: TGTGCCAGCAGCCAAGAATTGATCTCCTACGAGCAGTACTTC. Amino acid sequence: CASSQELISYEQYF.

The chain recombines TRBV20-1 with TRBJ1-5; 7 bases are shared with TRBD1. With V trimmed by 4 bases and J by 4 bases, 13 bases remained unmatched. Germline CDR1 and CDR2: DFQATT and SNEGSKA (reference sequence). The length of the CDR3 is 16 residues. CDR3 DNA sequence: TGCAGTGCTACCCAAAACAGGGGTTCCAAGAATCAGCCCCAGCATTTT. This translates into CSATQNRGSKNQPQHF.

The CDR3 region is CASSTLTGFGYTF. The CDR3 DNA reads as TGTGCCAGCAGTACCCTAACAGGGTTCGGCTACACCTTC. This chain connects TRBV28 to TRBJ1-2, with a weak D call TRBD1 (6 bases). Germline values: CDR1 MDHEN, CDR2 SYDVKM. V was clipped by 5 bases and J by 8 bases, with 15 bases between them. The CDR3 totals 13 residues.